This T cell receptor (beta chain) was identified in a study of shared clonotypes between healthy human individuals. A word on this clone: The antigen is undetermined.

Study results and caveats: Compared with memory subsets, naive subsets generally had larger estimated richness.

CD45RO-negative, CCR7-positively selected cells formed the naive CD8 fraction, excluding terminally differentiated effector memory CD45RA+ cells. The data were produced by immunoSEQ multiplex PCR, yet TCRdb's version contains in-frame clones alone and is incomplete. The data show under 700,000 clones, with 95% seen just once and 0.095% to 0.14% held by the top ten. The CDR3 runs 14 residues. Germline-derived CDR1 and CDR2 are SGHAT and FQDESV (reference sequence). Trimming took 6 bases from V and 3 from J; bases not matched to a gene: 8. The sample taken for sequencing was naive CD8+ T cells sorted from blood. This TCR was sampled from a woman aged 25 to 39 in good health. The chain combines TRBV11-1 with TRBJ2-7; TRBD1 aligns across 7 bases. The CDR3, as DNA: TGTGCCAGCAGTCCCGGGACAGATCGCTACGAGCAGTACTTC. Protein sequence: CASSPGTDRYEQYF.